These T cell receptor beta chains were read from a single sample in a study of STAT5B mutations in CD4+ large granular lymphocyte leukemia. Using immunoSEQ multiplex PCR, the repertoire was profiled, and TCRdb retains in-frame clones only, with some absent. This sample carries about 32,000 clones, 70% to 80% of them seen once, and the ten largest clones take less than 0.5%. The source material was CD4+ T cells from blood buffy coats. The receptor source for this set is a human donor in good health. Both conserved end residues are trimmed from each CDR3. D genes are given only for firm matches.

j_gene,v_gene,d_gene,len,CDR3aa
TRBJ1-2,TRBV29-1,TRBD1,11,SVVSSGGGGYT
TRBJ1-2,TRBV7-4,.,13,ASSLAPVANYGYT
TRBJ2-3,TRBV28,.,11,ASSLTSTDTQY
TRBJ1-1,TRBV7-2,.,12,ASSPLGGNTEAF
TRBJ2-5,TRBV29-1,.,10,SVEAQQETQY
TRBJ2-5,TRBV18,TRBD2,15,ASSPLASAGGHETQY
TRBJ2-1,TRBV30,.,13,AWSVLTLGYNEQF
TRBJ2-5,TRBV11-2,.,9,ASSRVETQY
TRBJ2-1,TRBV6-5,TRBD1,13,ASRGTGGPYNEQF
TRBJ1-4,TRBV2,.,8,ASLGRKLF
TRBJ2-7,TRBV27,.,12,ASSLSPGSYEQY
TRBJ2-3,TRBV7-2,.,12,ASSPALRADTQY
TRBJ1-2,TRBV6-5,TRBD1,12,ASSYRTGGYGYT
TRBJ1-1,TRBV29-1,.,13,SVEIPGGLGTEAF
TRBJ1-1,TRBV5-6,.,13,ASSLSDRMNTEAF
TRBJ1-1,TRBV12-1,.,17,ASSFRSRQVLIGDTEAF
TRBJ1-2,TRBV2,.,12,ASKVGRTNYGYT
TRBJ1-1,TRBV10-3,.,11,AIRDSPNTEAF
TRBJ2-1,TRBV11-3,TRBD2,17,ASSLGGLAGLNAYNEQF
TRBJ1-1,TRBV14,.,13,ASSQALTGNTEAF
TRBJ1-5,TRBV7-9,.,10,ASSHTLEPQH
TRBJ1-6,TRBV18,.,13,ASSREDTDNSPLH
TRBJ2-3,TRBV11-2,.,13,ASTSIGGSTDTQY
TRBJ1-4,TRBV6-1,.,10,ASSPLGEKLF
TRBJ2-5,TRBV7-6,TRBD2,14,ASSPGTILGRETQY
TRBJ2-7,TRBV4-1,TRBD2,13,ASSQGRGPGGEQY
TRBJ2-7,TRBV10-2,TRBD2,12,ASSTSGGAYEQY
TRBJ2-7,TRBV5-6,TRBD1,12,ASSLDRGPYEQY
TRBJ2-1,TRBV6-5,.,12,ASSPGISYNEQF
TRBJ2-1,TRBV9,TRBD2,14,ASSVGVGGAVHEQF
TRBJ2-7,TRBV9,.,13,ASSVVPVGGGEQY
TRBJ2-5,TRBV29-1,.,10,SVDRGGETQY
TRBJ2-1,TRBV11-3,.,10,ASSLHPAEQF
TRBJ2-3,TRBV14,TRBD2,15,ASSPDLTAGVTDTQY
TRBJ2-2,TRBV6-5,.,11,ASMRDNTGELF
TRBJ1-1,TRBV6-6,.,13,ASRPRAFMNTEAF
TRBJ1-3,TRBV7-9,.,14,ASRPTGGGYGNTIY
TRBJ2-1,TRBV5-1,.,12,ASSLAQVLNEQF
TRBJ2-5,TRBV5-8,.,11,ASSLKGVGTQY
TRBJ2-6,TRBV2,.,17,ASSEALLGVYSGANVLT
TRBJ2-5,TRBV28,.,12,ASSLSPAQETQY
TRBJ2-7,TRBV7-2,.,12,ASSPPRVPSEQY
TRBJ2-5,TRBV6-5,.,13,ASSSPTRINRKSY
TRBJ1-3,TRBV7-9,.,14,ASSPPDGGFRNTIY
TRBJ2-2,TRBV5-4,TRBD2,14,ASSKPSGGITGELF
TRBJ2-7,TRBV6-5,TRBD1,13,ASSSTTGVRHEQY